A selection of T cell receptor beta chains follows, all from one sample in a study of vaccination effects on CD4 cells after COVID-19. The assay was immunoSEQ multiplex PCR, and TCRdb's table has in-frame clones only and misses some. The table shows tens of thousands of clones, with roughly three quarters occurring only once. What these receptors recognize is not known. Source: CD4+ T cells from PBMCs cultured with HIV peptides, taken before COVID-19 vaccination. These receptor sequences come from a human donor who had a prior SARS-CoV-2 infection. Each CDR3 is given with its conserved first and last residue. The order of the fields is clone size, V gene, J gene, D gene, CDR3 protein, CDR3 DNA. A D gene is named only where the DNA matches it firmly. Not every row has a clone size; where given, it reads once, few, many or a size class.

>few|TRBV5-5|TRBJ2-2|.
CASSFGRTNTGELFF
TGTGCCAGCAGCTTTGGACGAACGAACACCGGGGAGCTGTTTTTT
>.|TRBV7-6|TRBJ1-4|.
CASSLEATNEKLFF
TGTGCCAGCAGCTTAGAGGCAACTAATGAAAAACTGTTTTTT
>.|TRBV6-5|TRBJ1-6|.
CATASSRVNSPLHF
TGTGCCACTGCTAGCTCACGGGTTAATTCACCCCTCCACTTT
>.|TRBV7-3|TRBJ1-1|.
CASSLRRETEAFF
TGTGCCAGCAGCTTAAGGCGTGAAACTGAAGCTTTCTTT
>.|TRBV19|TRBJ1-3|.
CASGKYFGSSGNTIYF
TGTGCCAGTGGCAAGTATTTCGGGAGCTCTGGAAACACCATATATTTT
>.|TRBV20-1|TRBJ2-7|.
CSARAATPEYF
TGCAGTGCTAGAGCCGCAACTCCAGAGTACTTC
>.|TRBV7-3|TRBJ2-1|TRBD2
CASSPPGGPNNEQFF
TGTGCCAGCAGCCCGCCGGGAGGGCCCAACAATGAGCAGTTCTTC
>.|TRBV7-3|TRBJ1-6|.
CASSFGPLHF
TGTGCCAGCAGCTTCGGACCCCTCCACTTT
>.|TRBV7-8|TRBJ1-1|.
CASSLGDWMNTEAFF
TGTGCCAGCAGCTTAGGGGACTGGATGAACACTGAAGCTTTCTTT
>.|TRBV9|TRBJ2-1|.
CASSPQALWNEQFF
TGTGCCAGCAGCCCCCAAGCGTTATGGAATGAGCAGTTCTTC
>.|TRBV5-4|TRBJ2-7|TRBD2
CASSTPASGGNYEQYF
TGTGCCAGCAGCACCCCCGCTAGCGGGGGGAACTACGAGCAGTACTTC
>.|TRBV11-2|TRBJ2-4|.
CASSYPLGIQYF
TGTGCCAGCAGCTACCCATTGGGCATTCAGTACTTC
>.|TRBV6-5|TRBJ1-2|.
CASSYSVTGYGYTF
TGTGCCAGCAGTTACTCAGTGACAGGCTATGGCTACACCTTC
>.|TRBV18|TRBJ2-3|.
CASSPLAATDTQYF
TGTGCCAGCTCACCACTAGCGGCCACAGATACGCAGTATTTT
>.|TRBV18|TRBJ2-5|TRBD1
CASSPPDGTVPRTQYF
TGTGCCAGCTCACCGCCCGACGGGACAGTCCCCCGGACCCAGTACTTC
>.|TRBV11-1|TRBJ2-7|.
CASSLGQDWKQYF
TGTGCCAGCAGCTTAGGGCAGGATTGGAAGCAGTACTTC
>.|TRBV3-1/TRBV3-2|TRBJ2-2|TRBD2
CASSQGAGVGELFF
TGTGCCAGCAGCCAAGGAGCGGGGGTTGGGGAGCTGTTTTTT
>.|TRBV5-1|TRBJ2-3|TRBD1
CASRTGGVDTQYF
TGCGCCAGCCGGACAGGGGGAGTGGATACGCAGTATTTT
>.|TRBV3-1/TRBV3-2|TRBJ1-1|.
CASSQNREAFF
TGTGCCAGCAGCCAAAACAGAGAAGCTTTCTTT
>.|TRBV28|TRBJ2-1|.
CASGGQRGSYNEQFF
TGTGCCAGCGGGGGACAGCGGGGGTCCTACAATGAGCAGTTCTTC
>.|TRBV5-6|TRBJ1-2|TRBD1
CASRLTGGFDYGYTF
TGTGCCAGCAGACTAACAGGGGGCTTCGACTATGGCTACACCTTC
>.|TRBV18|TRBJ2-7|.
CASSPQGMGEQYF
TGTGCCAGCTCACCACAGGGGATGGGGGAGCAGTACTTC
>once|TRBV28|TRBJ1-3|.
CASSTAARLVWNSGNTIYF
TGTGCCAGCAGTACGGCGGCACGGCTCGTCTGGAATTCTGGAAACACCATATATTTT
>.|TRBV2|TRBJ1-1|.
CASRPNSAAFF
TGTGCCAGCAGACCGAACAGTGCGGCTTTCTTT
>.|TRBV2|TRBJ2-6|.
CASSDITKYSGANVLTF
TGTGCCAGCAGCGATATTACCAAGTACTCTGGGGCCAACGTCCTGACTTTC
>.|TRBV6-5|TRBJ2-7|TRBD2
CASLTYGGADEQYF
TGTGCCAGTCTGACTTACGGGGGGGCCGACGAGCAGTACTTC
>.|TRBV7-2|TRBJ1-4|TRBD1
CASSLAPGGGEKLFF
TGTGCCAGCAGCTTAGCTCCAGGGGGCGGTGAAAAACTGTTTTTT
>.|TRBV5-1|TRBJ2-5|.
CASSLSLGYQETQYF
TGCGCCAGCAGCTTGTCTTTGGGCTACCAAGAGACCCAGTACTTC
>.|TRBV14|TRBJ2-1|.
CASSQPTYLGTPYNEQFF
TGTGCCAGCAGCCAACCTACCTACCTCGGGACACCTTACAATGAGCAGTTCTTC
>.|TRBV18|TRBJ2-3|.
CASSPLGISSTDTQYF
TGTGCCAGCTCACCACTCGGGATTTCTAGCACAGATACGCAGTATTTT
>.|TRBV2|TRBJ1-2|.
CASSDNRVTNYGYTF
TGTGCCAGCAGTGATAATCGGGTAACTAACTATGGCTACACCTTC
>few|TRBV6-5|TRBJ1-2|TRBD1
CASSPGQGRNTF
TGTGCCAGCAGTCCGGGACAGGGTCGGAACACCTTC
>.|TRBV6-5|TRBJ1-2|TRBD1
CASSYLRTGGSYGYTF
TGTGCCAGCAGTTACTTAAGGACAGGGGGTAGCTATGGCTACACCTTC
>.|TRBV5-1|TRBJ2-1|TRBD2
CASSPTSGRYNEQFF
TGCGCCAGCAGCCCCACTAGCGGGAGATACAATGAGCAGTTCTTC
>.|TRBV11-2|TRBJ2-5|TRBD2
CASSLAFGLAGGVETQYF
TGTGCCAGCAGCTTAGCTTTCGGACTAGCGGGGGGGGTGGAGACCCAGTACTTC
>few|TRBV5-1|TRBJ2-5|TRBD1
CASSPQGTGQETQYF
TGCGCCAGCAGTCCTCAAGGGACAGGGCAAGAGACCCAGTACTTC
>.|TRBV11-3|TRBJ2-7|.
CASSSDGYYEQYF
TGTGCCAGCAGCTCGGACGGGTACTACGAGCAGTACTTC
>.|TRBV9|TRBJ2-1|TRBD2
CASSAWASGRRADNEQFF
TGTGCCAGCAGCGCGTGGGCTAGCGGGAGGCGAGCTGACAATGAGCAGTTCTTC
>.|TRBV6-4|TRBJ2-1|.
CASRREHSLGEQFF
TGTGCCAGCCGTCGGGAACACTCCCTGGGTGAGCAGTTCTTC
>.|TRBV19|TRBJ1-5|TRBD1
CASSTQGEGYQPQHF
TGTGCCAGTAGTACCCAGGGGGAAGGCTATCAGCCCCAGCATTTT
>.|TRBV6-4|TRBJ1-6|TRBD1
CASSEGTGGYNSPLHF
TGTGCCAGCAGTGAGGGGACAGGGGGCTATAATTCACCCCTCCACTTT
>.|TRBV9|TRBJ2-5|.
CASSNAAGGETQYF
TGTGCCAGCAGCAACGCCGCGGGTGGAGAGACCCAGTACTTC
>once|TRBV30|TRBJ2-7|TRBD2
CAWSPVVLAGYEQYF
TGTGCCTGGAGTCCCGTAGTCCTAGCGGGATACGAGCAGTACTTC
>.|TRBV5-8|TRBJ1-5|.
CASSFFGREDQPQHF
TGTGCCAGCAGCTTTTTCGGACGGGAAGATCAGCCCCAGCATTTT
>.|TRBV19|TRBJ2-7|.
CASSRYGTGRLASEQYF
TGTGCCAGTAGTCGCTACGGGACCGGAAGATTAGCGTCCGAGCAGTACTTC
>.|TRBV5-4|TRBJ2-5|TRBD2
CASSSALAAQETQYF
TGTGCCAGCAGCTCCGCACTAGCGGCCCAAGAGACCCAGTACTTC
>.|TRBV5-4|TRBJ2-3|TRBD2
CASSNGGGRSTDTQYF
TGTGCCAGCAGCAACGGGGGGGGAAGGAGCACAGATACGCAGTATTTT
>.|TRBV2|TRBJ2-5|TRBD1
CASRTPGQGARETQYF
TGTGCCAGCAGGACCCCAGGACAGGGGGCCCGAGAGACCCAGTACTTC
>.|TRBV30|TRBJ2-2|TRBD1
CASGTDNTGELFF
TGTGCCTCCGGGACAGATAACACCGGGGAGCTGTTTTTT
>.|TRBV7-2|TRBJ2-2|TRBD1
CASSQDRGGELFF
TGTGCCAGCAGCCAAGACAGGGGCGGGGAGCTGTTTTTT
>.|TRBV6-5|TRBJ1-1|.
CASRTGIANTEAFF
TGTGCCAGCAGGACCGGGATTGCGAACACTGAAGCTTTCTTT
>.|TRBV27|TRBJ2-5|.
CASKGFGKTQYF
TGTGCCAGCAAGGGATTTGGGAAGACCCAGTACTTC
>.|TRBV4-2|TRBJ2-7|.
CASSQVGLGYEQYF
TGTGCCAGCAGCCAAGTGGGATTGGGCTACGAGCAGTACTTC